This T cell receptor (beta chain) was identified in a study of T cells expressing NK-cell markers. Study overall: Just one sequenced donor of eight was HCMV-seronegative, while seven were seropositive. Findings and limits, study-wide: These clonotypes, the leaders elsewhere, also led the CD3+CD56-NKG2C+ fraction in four donors. Roughly 6 donors had dominant NKG2C+ clonotypes that comprised about 1.0-7.5% of their CD8+ T cells.

The germline V gene encodes CDR1 MNHNS and CDR2 SASEGT. The CDR3 length is 15 residues. Libraries used 5'RACE template switching adding universal primer site and UMIs. TCRdb re-called the 5' RACE reads; every CDR3 protein appears as one record, without DNA. There are approximately 380,000 distinct CDR3 sequences in the sample, with around 4.9% held by the top ten. About this clonotype: Its target is unknown.

This sequence joins TRBV6-1 and TRBJ1-6; TCRdb selects TRBD1, and the lack of DNA leaves this call unchecked. The TCR originated in a man aged 18-69 years in good health. Sequencing was performed on blood T cells: a sorted CD56 or NKG2C T cell subset, CD4+ or CD8+ T cells, or bulk PBMC T cells (not recorded which). CDR3 loop: CASRPRGASDSPLHF.